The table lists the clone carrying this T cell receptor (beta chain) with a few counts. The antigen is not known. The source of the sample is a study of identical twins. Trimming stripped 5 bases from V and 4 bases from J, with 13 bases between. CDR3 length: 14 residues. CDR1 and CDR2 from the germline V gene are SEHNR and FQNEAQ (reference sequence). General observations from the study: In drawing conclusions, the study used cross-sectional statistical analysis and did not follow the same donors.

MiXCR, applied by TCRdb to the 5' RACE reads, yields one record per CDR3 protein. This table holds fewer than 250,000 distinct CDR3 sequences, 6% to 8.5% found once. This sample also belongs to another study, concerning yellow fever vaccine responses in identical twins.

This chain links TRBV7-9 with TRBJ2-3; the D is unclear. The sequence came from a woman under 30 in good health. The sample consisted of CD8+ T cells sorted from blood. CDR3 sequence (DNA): TGTGCCAGCAGCCACGAGACGCGACCAGATACGCAGTATTTT. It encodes CASSHETRPDTQYF.